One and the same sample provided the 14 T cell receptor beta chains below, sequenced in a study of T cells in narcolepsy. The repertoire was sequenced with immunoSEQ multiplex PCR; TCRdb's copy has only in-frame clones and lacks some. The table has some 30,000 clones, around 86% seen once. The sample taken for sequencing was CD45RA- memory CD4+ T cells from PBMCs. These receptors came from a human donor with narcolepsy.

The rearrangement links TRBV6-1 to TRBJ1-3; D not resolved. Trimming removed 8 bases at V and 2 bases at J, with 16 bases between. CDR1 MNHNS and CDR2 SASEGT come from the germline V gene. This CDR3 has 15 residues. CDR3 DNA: TGTGCCAGCGGAATGGGATCGTTAGCTGGAAACACCATATATTTT. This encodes CASGMGSLAGNTIYF.

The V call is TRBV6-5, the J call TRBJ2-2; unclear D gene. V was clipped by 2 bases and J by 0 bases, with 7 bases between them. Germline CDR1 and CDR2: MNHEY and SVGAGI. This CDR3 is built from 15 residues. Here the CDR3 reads CASSYGESNTGELFF. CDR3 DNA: TGTGCCAGCAGTTACGGAGAGTCGAACACCGGGGAGCTGTTTTTT.

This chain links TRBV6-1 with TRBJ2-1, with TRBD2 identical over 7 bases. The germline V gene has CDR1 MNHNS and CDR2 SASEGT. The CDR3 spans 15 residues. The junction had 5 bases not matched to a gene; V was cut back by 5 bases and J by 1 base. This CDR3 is CASSSPGGSYNEQFF. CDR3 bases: TGTGCCAGCAGTTCCCCGGGGGGTTCCTACAATGAGCAGTTCTTC.

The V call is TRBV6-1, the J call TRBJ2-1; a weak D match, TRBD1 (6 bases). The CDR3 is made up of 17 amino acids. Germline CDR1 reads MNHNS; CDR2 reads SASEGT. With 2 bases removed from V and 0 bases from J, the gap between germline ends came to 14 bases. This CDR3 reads CASSEWWGPSSYNEQFF. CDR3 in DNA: TGTGCCAGCAGTGAATGGTGGGGGCCAAGCTCCTACAATGAGCAGTTCTTC.

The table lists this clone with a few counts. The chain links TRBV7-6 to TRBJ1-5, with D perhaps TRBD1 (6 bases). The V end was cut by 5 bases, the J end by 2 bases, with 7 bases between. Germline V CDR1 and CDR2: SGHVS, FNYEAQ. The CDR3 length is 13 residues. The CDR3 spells CASSPGGNQPQHF. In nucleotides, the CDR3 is TGTGCCAGCAGCCCAGGGGGCAATCAGCCCCAGCATTTT.

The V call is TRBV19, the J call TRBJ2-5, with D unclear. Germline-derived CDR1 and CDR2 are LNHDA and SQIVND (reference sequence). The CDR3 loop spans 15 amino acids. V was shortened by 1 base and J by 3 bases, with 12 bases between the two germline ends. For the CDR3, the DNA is TGTGCCAGTAGTATAGTATCGATGGGGAAAGAGACCCAGTACTTC. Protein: CASSIVSMGKETQYF.

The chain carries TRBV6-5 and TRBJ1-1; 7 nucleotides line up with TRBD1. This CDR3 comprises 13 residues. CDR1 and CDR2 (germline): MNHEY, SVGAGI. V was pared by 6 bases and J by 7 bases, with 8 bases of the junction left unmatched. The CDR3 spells CASRRQQGFEAFF. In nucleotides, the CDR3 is TGTGCCAGCAGAAGACAACAGGGGTTTGAAGCTTTCTTT.

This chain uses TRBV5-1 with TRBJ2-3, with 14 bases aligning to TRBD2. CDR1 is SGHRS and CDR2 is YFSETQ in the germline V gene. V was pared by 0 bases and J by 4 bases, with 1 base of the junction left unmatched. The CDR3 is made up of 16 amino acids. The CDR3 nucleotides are TGCGCCAGCAGCTTGGTGACTAGCGGGGGGGCAGATACGCAGTATTTT. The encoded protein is CASSLVTSGGADTQYF.

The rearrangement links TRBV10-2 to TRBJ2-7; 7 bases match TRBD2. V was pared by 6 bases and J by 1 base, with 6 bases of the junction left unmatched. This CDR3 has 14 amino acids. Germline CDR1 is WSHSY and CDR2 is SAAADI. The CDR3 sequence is CASRRQRGSYEQYV. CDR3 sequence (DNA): TGCGCCAGCAGACGACAGCGGGGTTCCTACGAGCAGTACGTC.

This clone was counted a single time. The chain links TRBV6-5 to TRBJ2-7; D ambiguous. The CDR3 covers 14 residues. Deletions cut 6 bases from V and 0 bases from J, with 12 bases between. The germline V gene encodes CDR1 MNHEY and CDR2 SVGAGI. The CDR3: CASSPRGTSYEQYF. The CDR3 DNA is TGTGCCAGCAGCCCCCGAGGAACCTCCTACGAGCAGTACTTC.

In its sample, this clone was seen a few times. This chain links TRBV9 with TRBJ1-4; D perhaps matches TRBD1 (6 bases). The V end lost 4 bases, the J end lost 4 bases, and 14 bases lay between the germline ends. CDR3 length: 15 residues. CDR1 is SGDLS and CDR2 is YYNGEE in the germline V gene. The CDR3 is CASSPTGQLNEKLFF. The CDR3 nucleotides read TGTGCCAGCAGCCCAACAGGACAGCTTAATGAAAAACTGTTTTTT.

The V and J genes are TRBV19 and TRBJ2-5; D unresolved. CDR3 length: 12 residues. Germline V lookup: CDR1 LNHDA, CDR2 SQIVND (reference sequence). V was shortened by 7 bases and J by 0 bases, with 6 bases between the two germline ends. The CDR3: CASMGNQETQYF. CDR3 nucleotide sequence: TGTGCCAGTATGGGGAACCAAGAGACCCAGTACTTC.

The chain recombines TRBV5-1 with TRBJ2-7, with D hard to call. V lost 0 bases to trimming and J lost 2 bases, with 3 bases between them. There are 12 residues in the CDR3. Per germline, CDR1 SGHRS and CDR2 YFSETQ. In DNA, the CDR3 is TGCGCCAGCAGCTTGGAACCCTACGAGCAGTACGTC. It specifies CASSLEPYEQYV.

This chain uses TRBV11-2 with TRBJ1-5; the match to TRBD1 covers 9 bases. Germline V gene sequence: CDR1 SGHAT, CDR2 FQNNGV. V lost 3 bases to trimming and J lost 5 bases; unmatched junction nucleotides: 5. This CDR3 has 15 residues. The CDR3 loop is CASSFLGQGYQPQHF. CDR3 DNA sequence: TGTGCCAGCAGCTTTCTGGGACAGGGTTATCAGCCCCAGCATTTT.